The 23 T cell receptor beta chains in this list originate from one sample, sequenced in a study of regulatory T cells in long-lasting Graves disease. Arm-PCR with iRepertoire HTBI primers amplified the CDR3 regions for these TCR beta libraries. TCRdb reanalysed the multiplex PCR reads using MiXCR and keeps one entry per CDR3 protein. The table records fewer than 650,000 distinct CDR3 sequences, roughly a sixth of them present only once. Time point specified: newly diagnosed GD, antithyroid drugs for less than 3 months. PBMC RNA served as the TCR library source. This sample was shared with a second study, whose subject was T cells in Graves' hyperthyroidism and ophthalmopathy.

The sample here was peripheral blood mononuclear cells (PBMCs), taken at new diagnosis, from a patient treated with antithyroid drugs. The receptors were gathered from a man aged 18 to 30 with Graves disease.

V and J are TRBV28 and TRBJ2-1, with 8 bases matching TRBD2. The CDR3 has 14 residues. Per germline, CDR1 MDHEN and CDR2 SYDVKM. The V gene end was trimmed by 4 bases and the J gene end by 9 bases; junction bases not matched to a gene: 8. In DNA, the CDR3 is TGTGCCAGCAGTTACCAGGGACTAGTCGGTGAGCAGTTCTTC. Protein: CASSYQGLVGEQFF.

This clonotype has a handful of counts. The chain joins TRBV6-1 to TRBJ1-5; TRBD1 agrees at 11 bases. This CDR3 has 15 amino acids. Trimming took 5 bases from V and 5 from J; bases not matched to a gene: 5. Germline CDR1 is MNHNS and CDR2 is SASEGT. CDR3 region: CASSPDRGLYQPQHF. Here the CDR3 DNA reads TGTGCCAGCAGTCCGGACAGGGGGCTTTATCAGCCCCAGCATTTT.

This clonotype was detected only a few times. This chain uses TRBV9 with TRBJ2-5; maybe TRBD1 (5 bases). In germline, CDR1 is SGDLS, CDR2 YYNGEE. Trimming shortened V by 4 bases and J by 1 base, and 11 bases separated the two germline ends. The CDR3 is made up of 14 amino acids. CDR3 DNA sequence: TGTGCCAGCAGCCCTAGACAGCTCCAAGAGACCCAGTACTTC. As protein: CASSPRQLQETQYF.

At least ten counts were recorded for this clonotype. V and J are TRBV2 and TRBJ1-1; tentatively, D is TRBD1 (6 bases). V was pared by 0 bases and J by 11 bases, with 10 bases between. Germline V gives CDR1 SNHLY, CDR2 FYNNEI. CDR3 length equals 12 residues. The CDR3 region has the DNA TGTGCCAGCAGTGAAGCGGGAGGGGGGGCTTTCTTT. Residues: CASSEAGGGAFF.

This clonotype is a singleton in its sample. A much larger clone sits a single nucleotide away, making a read error possible. The chain recombines TRBV11-2 with TRBJ2-1; D gene uncertain. Germline assignment: CDR1 SGHAT and CDR2 FQNNGV. V lost 4 bases and J lost 13, with 11 bases in between. The CDR3 contains 11 residues. CDR3 sequence reads: CASSSTITQFF. In DNA, the CDR3 is TGTGCCAGCAGCTCCACAATCACCCAGTTCTTC.

This clonotype was seen many times. The J gene is TRBJ1-2, the V gene TRBV3-1; D remains unclear. CDR1 and CDR2 (germline): LGHDT, YNNKEL (reference sequence). The CDR3 has 12 residues. V was shortened by 5 bases and J by 4 bases, with 8 bases between the two germline ends. CDR3 DNA: TGTGCCAGCAGCTTAGAGCGCTATGGCTACACCTTC. Translated: CASSLERYGYTF.

This clonotype has at least ten counts. The rearrangement links TRBV6-1 to TRBJ1-5; 11 bases are shared with TRBD1. J gave up 6 bases and V 6 bases, and 4 bases lay outside the gene matches. The CDR3 has 14 amino acids. The germline CDR1 and CDR2 sequences are MNHNS and SASEGT. CDR3 DNA: TGTGCCAGCAGGTCAGGACAGGGGGCTCAGCCCCAGCATTTT. This sequence encodes CASRSGQGAQPQHF.

This sequence joins TRBV9 and TRBJ1-1; 10 bases line up with TRBD1. V lost 0 bases and J lost 4; bases outside the gene matches: 6. The CDR3 runs 16 residues. Germline V gene sequence: CDR1 SGDLS, CDR2 YYNGEE. The CDR3 bases are TGTGCCAGCAGCGTAGGGGACAGGGGCATTGGCACTGAAGCTTTCTTT. The encoded protein is CASSVGDRGIGTEAFF.

This clonotype was found many times. V gene TRBV27 combines with J gene TRBJ2-3, with D perhaps assigned TRBD1 or TRBD2 (5 bases each). Germline lookup yields CDR1 MNHEY and CDR2 SMNVEV (reference sequence). V was clipped by 10 bases and J by 0 bases, with 11 bases between them. The CDR3 extends over 13 amino acids. The CDR3 region has the DNA TGTGCCACCGGGGCTGCTAGCACAGATACGCAGTATTTT. It codes for CATGAASTDTQYF.

The rearrangement links TRBV27 to TRBJ1-2; D call uncertain. The length of the CDR3 is 14 residues. V shed 7 bases and J shed 0 bases, with 12 bases lying between them. Germline CDR1 and CDR2: MNHEY and SMNVEV (reference sequence). Here the CDR3 reads CASTATNSNYGYTF. The DNA of the CDR3 is TGTGCCAGCACCGCTACTAATTCTAACTATGGCTACACCTTC.

This clonotype was detected many times. This chain joins TRBV2 and TRBJ2-1; TRBD1 is a possible D gene (6 bases). Germline V lookup: CDR1 SNHLY, CDR2 FYNNEI. The CDR3 consists of 12 residues. V dropped 9 bases and J dropped 2 bases, with 8 bases sitting between them. CDR3 bases: TGTGCCAGACAGGGCCCCTACAATGAGCAGTTCTTC. As protein: CARQGPYNEQFF.

The rearrangement joins TRBV18 to TRBJ2-1; D gene ambiguous. The germline V and J ends were trimmed by 3 bases and 0 bases, with 18 bases remaining between them. Germline assignment: CDR1 KGHSH and CDR2 LQKENI. The CDR3 length is 18 residues. This CDR3 reads CASSPTSGGKGSYNEQFF. CDR3 bases: TGTGCCAGCTCACCTACATCCGGCGGTAAGGGCTCCTACAATGAGCAGTTCTTC.

This clonotype was seen more than once but under ten times. This chain joins TRBV25-1 and TRBJ1-4; D call uncertain. CDR3 length equals 12 residues. Deletions cut 7 bases from V and 4 bases from J, with 7 bases between. CDR1 is MGHDK, CDR2 SYGVNS, per germline. As DNA, the CDR3 is TGTGCCAGCAACAACTATAATGAAAAACTGTTTTTT. Protein sequence: CASNNYNEKLFF.

A few counts support this clonotype. The V gene is TRBV20-1, the J gene TRBJ2-7; TRBD2 matches 14 bases. CDR1 is DFQATT and CDR2 is SNEGSKA in the germline V gene (reference sequence). The V segment lost 6 bases and the J segment 2 bases; nucleotides outside the gene matches: 18. This CDR3 is built from 19 residues. CDR3 sequence reads: CSADRLAGGISFSAYEQYF. CDR3 bases: TGCAGTGCCGACAGACTAGCGGGAGGGATTTCGTTCTCAGCCTACGAGCAGTACTTC.

This clonotype was found a few times. The final CDR3 position lacks the conserved phenylalanine or tryptophan, pointing to a likely read error. The genes are TRBV29-1 and TRBJ2-5; a weak D match, TRBD1 (5 bases). The CDR3 is made up of 13 amino acids. Trimming shortened V by 2 bases and J by 2 bases, and 9 bases separated the two germline ends. The germline CDR1 and CDR2 sequences are SQVTM and ANQGSEA. CDR3 sequence reads: CSVEFGAQETQYL. The CDR3 coding sequence is TGCAGCGTTGAATTTGGGGCACAAGAGACCCAGTACCTC.

This clonotype was recorded a few times. The rearrangement links TRBV28 to TRBJ1-4; D is unclear. V was clipped by 3 bases and J by 4 bases, with 9 bases between them. The germline V gene has CDR1 MDHEN and CDR2 SYDVKM. CDR3 size: 14 residues. CDR3 loop: CASSFGRLNEKLFF. The CDR3 bases are TGTGCCAGCAGTTTCGGGCGACTTAATGAAAAACTGTTTTTT.

This rearrangement joins TRBV5-1 to TRBJ2-7, with 12 bases fitting TRBD1. The CDR3 length is 15 residues. Per the germline V gene, CDR1 is SGHRS and CDR2 is YFSETQ. The ends lost 3 bases at V and 0 bases at J; junction bases unmatched: 1. This CDR3 is CASSWDRGRSYEQYF. The CDR3 region has the DNA TGCGCCAGCAGCTGGGACAGGGGGCGCTCCTACGAGCAGTACTTC.

This clonotype has only a few counts. The chain couples TRBV27 to TRBJ1-5; TRBD1 aligns across 9 bases. This CDR3 region has 14 residues. Per germline, CDR1 MNHEY and CDR2 SMNVEV (reference sequence). The V and J ends lost 5 bases and 6 bases, in that order; junction bases with no gene match: 5. The CDR3 coding sequence is TGTGCCAGCAGTACCGGGACAGGGATTCAGCCCCAGCATTTT. It codes for CASSTGTGIQPQHF.

The chain has TRBV29-1 and TRBJ1-2, with 9 bases fitting TRBD1. From germline, CDR1 is SQVTM and CDR2 ANQGSEA. V was pared by 6 bases and J by 7 bases, with 9 bases of the junction left unmatched. This CDR3 has 13 residues. The CDR3: CSVGDRGRAGYTF. The DNA for the CDR3 is TGCAGCGTAGGAGACAGGGGGAGAGCTGGCTACACCTTC.

In its sample, this clonotype was seen many times. This chain uses TRBV7-8 with TRBJ2-1; TRBD2 is a possible D gene (5 bases). CDR1 SGHVS and CDR2 FQNEAQ come from the germline V gene. The CDR3 extends over 14 amino acids. Trimming stripped 5 bases from V and 5 bases from J, with 13 bases between. This CDR3 reads CASSGRENNNEQFF. The DNA of the CDR3 is TGTGCCAGCAGCGGACGGGAAAACAACAATGAGCAGTTCTTC.

The sample holds many counts of this clonotype. CDR3 nucleotides: TGTGCCTGGAGTGTACATACAGCTGAAGCTTTCTTT. Encoded protein: CAWSVHTAEAFF. The rearrangement links TRBV30 to TRBJ1-1; D is undetermined. Germline loops: CDR1 GTSNPN, CDR2 SVGIG (reference sequence). V shed 0 bases and J shed 6 bases, with 8 bases lying between them. CDR3 length: 12 residues.

The chain employs TRBV20-1 and TRBJ2-5, with D possibly TRBD2 on 7 matching bases. The CDR3 length is 15 residues. The V gene lost 5 bases and the J gene lost 5 bases, with 21 bases spanning the gap. Germline lookup yields CDR1 DFQATT and CDR2 SNEGSKA (reference sequence). DNA of the CDR3: TGCAGTGCTCGAGGGGGGGGCTACAGACCGGAGACCCAGTACTTC. Protein sequence: CSARGGGYRPETQYF.

The table lists this clonotype with a few counts. The chain is built from TRBV19 and TRBJ2-7; TRBD1 aligns across 8 bases. The trim removed 7 bases at V and 5 bases at J, leaving 13 bases unmatched. Per germline, CDR1 LNHDA and CDR2 SQIVND (reference sequence). The CDR3 is made up of 15 amino acids. CDR3 coding DNA: TGTGCCAGTAAAGGTGGAGCAGGGGGCTTCAACGAGCAGTACTTC. Amino acid sequence: CASKGGAGGFNEQYF.